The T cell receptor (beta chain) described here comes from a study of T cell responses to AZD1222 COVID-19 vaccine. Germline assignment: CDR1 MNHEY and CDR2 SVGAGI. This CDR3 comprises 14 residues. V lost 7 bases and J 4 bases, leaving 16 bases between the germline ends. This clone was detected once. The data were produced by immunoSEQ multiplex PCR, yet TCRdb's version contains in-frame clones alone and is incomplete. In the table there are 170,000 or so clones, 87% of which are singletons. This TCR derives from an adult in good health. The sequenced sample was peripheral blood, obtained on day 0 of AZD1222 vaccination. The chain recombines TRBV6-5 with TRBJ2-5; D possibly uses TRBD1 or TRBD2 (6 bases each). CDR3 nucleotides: TGTGCCAGCACTCGGGAGAGGGGGTTAGAGACCCAGTACTTC. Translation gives CASTRERGLETQYF.